These 21 T cell receptor beta chains were all obtained from the same sample, sequenced in a study of T-cell reconstitution after alpha-beta-depleted transplantation in children (dated by TCRdb to about 2016). What the treatment or condition label conveys for this sample: allogeneic hematopoietic cell transplantation with graft depleted of TCRalphabeta T cells and CD19 B cells. Library preparation employed PCR. This sample was sequenced with an Illumina HiSeq 2500. TCR library preparation used molecular barcoding, with unique molecular identifiers applied to normalize quantification of the TCRbeta repertoire. TCRdb passed the public sequencing reads through fastp at Q25 and MiXCR, retaining productive beta sequences. Rows with a matching CDR3 protein are joined into one entry that keeps the most common DNA and genes. A total of tens of thousands of distinct CDR3 sequences appear in this sample, about 40% of them only once. Around 98% of the sample rests with the top ten.

Material: PBMCs, mostly from graft donor cells, obtained 360 days after TCRalphabeta/CD19-depleted stem cell transplant. These receptors came from a male patient under 18 who had a stem cell transplant for acute lymphoblastic leukemia, so the T cells may come from the graft donor.

The chain carries TRBV9 and TRBJ2-3, with D possibly being TRBD1 or TRBD2 (5 bases each). With 4 bases removed from V and 3 bases from J, the gap between germline ends came to 12 bases. The germline V gene has CDR1 SGDLS and CDR2 YYNGEE. There are 14 residues in the CDR3. CDR3 sequence: CASSSEGLTDTQYF. The CDR3 bases are TGTGCCAGCAGCTCAGAGGGGTTGACAGATACGCAGTATTTT.

The chain has TRBV6-2 or TRBV6-3 and TRBJ2-1, with TRBD2 identical over 9 bases. The V and J ends lost 2 bases and 6 bases, in that order; junction bases with no gene match: 11. This CDR3 region has 17 residues. Germline V lookup: CDR1 MNHEY, CDR2 SVGEGT. The DNA of the CDR3 is TGTGCCAGCAGTTACGCGATCGGCGGGGGGGCGGGCAATGAGCAGTTCTTC. Its protein product is CASSYAIGGGAGNEQFF.

The chain employs TRBV28 and TRBJ2-7; 7 positions match TRBD1. J gave up 2 bases and V 4 bases, and 5 bases lay outside the gene matches. CDR1 is MDHEN and CDR2 is SYDVKM in the germline V gene. CDR3 length equals 14 residues. Written as DNA, the CDR3 is TGTGCCAGCAGTTCACTAACAGGGGCCTACGAGCAGTACTTC. This sequence encodes CASSSLTGAYEQYF.

The chain recombines TRBV4-3 with TRBJ1-2, with 12 bases fitting TRBD1. This CDR3 is built from 19 residues. The J segment lost 1 base and the V segment lost 0 bases, leaving 9 bases of the junction unmatched. The germline CDR1 and CDR2 sequences are LGHNA and YSLEER. The CDR3 is CASSQEIPGTGGNNYGYTF. The CDR3 nucleotides read TGCGCCAGCAGCCAAGAGATTCCCGGGACAGGGGGCAATAACTATGGCTACACCTTC.

This chain uses TRBV29-1 with TRBJ2-7; unclear D gene. V lost 4 bases and J lost 2, with 24 bases in between. Per germline, CDR1 SQVTM and CDR2 ANQGSEA. The CDR3 contains 17 residues. The chain's CDR3 is CSVAGHPWTRPTYEQYF. For the CDR3, the DNA is TGCAGCGTTGCAGGCCACCCCTGGACGAGGCCTACCTACGAGCAGTACTTC.

The V and J genes are TRBV7-3 and TRBJ2-7; 9 nucleotides line up with TRBD2. CDR1 and CDR2 (germline): SGHTA, FQGTGA. Germline trimming cut 2 bases from V and 0 bases from J; bases unmatched to any gene: 2. This CDR3 comprises 15 residues. CDR3 in amino acids: CASSLLAGNSYEQYF. CDR3 bases: TGTGCCAGCAGCTTACTAGCGGGAAACTCCTACGAGCAGTACTTC.

The chain joins TRBV4-2 to TRBJ2-4; a possible D gene is TRBD1 (6 bases). Trimming shortened V by 4 bases and J by 4 bases, and 14 bases separated the two germline ends. Germline CDR1 reads LGHNA; CDR2 reads YNFKEQ. The CDR3 is 15 residues long. CDR3: CASSPRQELKNIQYF. The CDR3 DNA is TGTGCCAGCAGCCCCCGACAGGAGCTTAAAAACATTCAGTACTTC.

This clonotype has just a few counts. CDR3 sequence reads: CASTSQGWSATGELFF. CDR3 DNA: TGTGCCAGCACTTCCCAGGGGTGGAGCGCCACCGGGGAGCTGTTTTTT. The V gene is TRBV11-2, the J gene TRBJ2-2; D might be TRBD1 (6 bases). V was shortened by 7 bases and J by 4 bases, with 19 bases between the two germline ends. The CDR3 is 16 amino acids. Germline CDR1 SGHAT, CDR2 FQNNGV.

The chain uses TRBV12-3 or TRBV12-4 and TRBJ2-4; either TRBD1 or TRBD2 may fit D (7 bases each). The CDR3 is 15 amino acids. Trimming pared 3 bases from V and 7 bases from J, leaving 16 bases between. The CDR3 is CASSFQGVGGNIQYF. The CDR3 DNA reads TGTGCCAGCAGTTTCCAGGGGGTGGGGGGGAACATTCAGTACTTC.

The chain carries TRBV20-1 and TRBJ2-1; no clear D. CDR1 DFQATT and CDR2 SNEGSKA come from the germline V gene (reference sequence). The V gene lost 2 bases and the J gene lost 7 bases, with 12 bases spanning the gap. The CDR3 is 13 residues long. The CDR3 here is CSARLPRLNEQFF. The CDR3 nucleotides are TGCAGTGCTAGACTGCCGCGGCTTAATGAGCAGTTCTTC.

The chain uses TRBV12-3 or TRBV12-4 and TRBJ2-7, with 9 bases lining up with TRBD1. The V and J ends lost 7 bases and 6 bases, in that order; junction bases with no gene match: 7. The CDR3 is 13 residues long. The CDR3 bases are TGTGCCAGCAAAGGACAGGGGTGGGCCGAGCAGTACTTC. This sequence encodes CASKGQGWAEQYF.

This clonotype has only a few counts. The chain employs TRBV6-5 and TRBJ2-1, with D unresolved. Germline CDR1 and CDR2: MNHEY and SVGAGI. The CDR3 runs 12 residues. Trimming cost V 5 bases and J 6 bases, with 8 bases left between them. CDR3 nucleotide sequence: TGTGCCAGCAGTAACCCCTTCAATGAGCAGTTCTTC. This codes for CASSNPFNEQFF.

The J gene is TRBJ2-7, the V gene TRBV5-1; D ambiguous. The CDR3 covers 13 residues. Trimming took off 0 bases at V and 0 bases at J, with 4 bases between the two ends. CDR1 SGHRS and CDR2 YFSETQ come from the germline V gene. The CDR3: CASSLVHSYEQYF. DNA for the CDR3: TGCGCCAGCAGCTTGGTCCACTCCTACGAGCAGTACTTC.

This chain connects TRBV14 to TRBJ2-7, with no clear D. CDR1 and CDR2 from the germline V gene are SGHDN and FVKESK. This CDR3 spans 12 amino acids. The V end lost 3 bases, the J end lost 3 bases, and 6 bases lay between the germline ends. CDR3 sequence reads: CASSQSGYEQYF. In DNA, the CDR3 is TGTGCCAGCAGCCAGTCGGGCTACGAGCAGTACTTC.

This chain uses TRBV5-6 with TRBJ1-1; D unresolved. CDR1 SGHDT and CDR2 YYEEEE come from the germline V gene. The CDR3 is made up of 14 amino acids. The V end was cut by 4 bases, the J end by 7 bases, with 17 bases between. CDR3 sequence reads: CASSPPVGSGEAFF. The DNA of the CDR3 is TGTGCCAGCAGCCCCCCAGTAGGGTCTGGTGAAGCTTTCTTT.

This clonotype was seen only a few times. This chain uses TRBV7-3 with TRBJ2-3; D is undetermined. The V end was cut by 5 bases, the J end by 1 base, with 13 bases between. This CDR3 is 15 amino acids long. Germline CDR1 is SGHTA and CDR2 is FQGTGA. The chain's CDR3 is CASSLDGSRTDTQYF. CDR3 DNA: TGTGCCAGCAGCCTGGACGGGTCTCGCACAGATACGCAGTATTTT.

Only a few counts were recorded for this clonotype. This chain connects TRBV12-3 or TRBV12-4 to TRBJ2-3; D is unclear. The CDR3 runs 16 residues. V lost 4 bases to trimming and J lost 2 bases, with 16 bases between them. The CDR3, as DNA: TGTGCCAGCAGTTCGTCCGCTGCGCGCACCACAGATACGCAGTATTTT. Its translation: CASSSSAARTTDTQYF.

The chain links TRBV27 to TRBJ2-5; 8 nucleotides align to TRBD1. This CDR3 comprises 14 residues. The trim removed 5 bases at V and 3 bases at J, leaving 5 bases unmatched. The germline gives CDR1 MNHEY, CDR2 SMNVEV (reference sequence). Here the CDR3 reads CASSPWTGKETQYF. The CDR3 region has the DNA TGTGCCAGCAGTCCCTGGACAGGGAAAGAGACCCAGTACTTC.

The V gene is TRBV7-3, the J gene TRBJ2-5; unclear D gene. There are 13 residues in the CDR3. The V end was cut by 1 base, the J end by 3 bases, with 6 bases between. Germline V gives CDR1 SGHTA, CDR2 FQGTGA. The CDR3 DNA is TGTGCCAGCAGCTTAAACAGAGAAGAGACCCAGTACTTC. Translated: CASSLNREETQYF.

This clonotype was seen a single time. The chain links TRBV29-1 to TRBJ2-1; no firm D call. Germline V gene data show CDR1 as SQVTM and CDR2 as ANQGSEA. V lost 4 bases to trimming and J lost 9 bases, with 13 bases between them. CDR3 length: 12 amino acids. The CDR3 reads CSVVVGRGEQFF. The CDR3 nucleotides read TGCAGCGTTGTGGTTGGTAGAGGTGAGCAGTTCTTC.

This chain joins TRBV5-1 and TRBJ2-5, with 7 bases fitting TRBD1. The V and J ends lost 4 bases and 2 bases, in that order; junction bases with no gene match: 8. Germline CDR1 SGHRS, CDR2 YFSETQ. This CDR3 spans 15 amino acids. Here the CDR3 reads CASSPYGTDQETQYF. DNA for the CDR3: TGCGCCAGCAGCCCATACGGGACAGATCAAGAGACCCAGTACTTC.